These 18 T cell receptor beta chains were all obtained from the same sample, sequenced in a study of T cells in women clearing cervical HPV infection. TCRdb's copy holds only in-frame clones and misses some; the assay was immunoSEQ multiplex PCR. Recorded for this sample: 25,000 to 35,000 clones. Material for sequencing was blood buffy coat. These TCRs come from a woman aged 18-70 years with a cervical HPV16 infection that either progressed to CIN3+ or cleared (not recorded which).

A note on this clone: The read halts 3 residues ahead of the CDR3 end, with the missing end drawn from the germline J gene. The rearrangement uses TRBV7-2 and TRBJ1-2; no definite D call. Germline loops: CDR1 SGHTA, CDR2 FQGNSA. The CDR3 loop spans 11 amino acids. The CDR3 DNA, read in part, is TGTGCCAGCAGCCAACATTACGAC. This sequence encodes CASSQHYD. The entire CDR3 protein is CASSQHYDYTF.

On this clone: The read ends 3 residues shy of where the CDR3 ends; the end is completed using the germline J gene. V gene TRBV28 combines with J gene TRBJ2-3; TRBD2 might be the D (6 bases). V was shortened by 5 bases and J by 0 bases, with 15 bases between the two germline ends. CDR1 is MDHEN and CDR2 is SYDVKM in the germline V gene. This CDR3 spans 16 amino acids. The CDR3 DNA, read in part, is TGTGCCAGCAGTCCCATGGACTATTTTAGCACAGATACG. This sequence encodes CASSPMDYFSTDT. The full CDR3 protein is CASSPMDYFSTDTQYF.

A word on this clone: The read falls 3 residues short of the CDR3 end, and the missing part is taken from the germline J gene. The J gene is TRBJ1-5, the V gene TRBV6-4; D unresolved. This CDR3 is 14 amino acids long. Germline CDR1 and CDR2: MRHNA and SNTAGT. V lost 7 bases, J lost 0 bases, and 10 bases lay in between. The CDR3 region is CASTPWASNQPQHF. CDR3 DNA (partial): TGTGCCAGCACCCCATGGGCTAGCAATCAGCCC.

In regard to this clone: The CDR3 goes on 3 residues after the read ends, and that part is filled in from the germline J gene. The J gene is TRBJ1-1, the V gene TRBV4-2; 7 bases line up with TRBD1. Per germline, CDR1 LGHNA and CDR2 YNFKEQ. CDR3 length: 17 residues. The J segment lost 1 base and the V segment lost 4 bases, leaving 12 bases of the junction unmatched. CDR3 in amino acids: CASSPGGGRPSNTEAFF. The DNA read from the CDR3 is TGTGCCAGCAGCCCAGGGGGTGGACGCCCCTCGAACACTGAA.

CDR3 amino acids: CAWSVGTGLYEQYF. The covered CDR3 bases are TGTGCCTGGAGTGTAGGGACAGGACTCTACGAG. This rearrangement joins TRBV30 to TRBJ2-7; TRBD1 matches at 8 bases. The CDR3 end lies 3 residues beyond the end of the read and is filled in from the germline J gene. V lost 0 bases to trimming and J lost 3 bases; unmatched junction nucleotides: 4. CDR3 length equals 14 residues. Germline CDR1 and CDR2: GTSNPN and SVGIG (reference sequence).

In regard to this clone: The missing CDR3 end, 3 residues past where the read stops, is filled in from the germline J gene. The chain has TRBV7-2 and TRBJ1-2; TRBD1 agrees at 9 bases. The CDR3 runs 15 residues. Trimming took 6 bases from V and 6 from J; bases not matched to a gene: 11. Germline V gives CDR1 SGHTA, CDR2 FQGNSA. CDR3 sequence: CASRNKAGTGNGYTF. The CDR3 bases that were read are TGTGCCAGCAGAAATAAAGCGGGGACAGGGAATGGC.

The CDR3 DNA, read in part, is TGCAGTGCTAGCTCAGGGACCGGGGAG. This translates into CSASSGTGE. The whole CDR3 sequence is CSASSGTGELFF. The chain employs TRBV20-1 and TRBJ2-2; D might be TRBD1 (5 bases). The CDR3 goes on 3 residues after the read ends, and that part is filled in from the germline J gene. V was clipped by 3 bases and J by 5 bases, with 7 bases between them. Per the germline V gene, CDR1 is DFQATT and CDR2 is SNEGSKA (reference sequence). The length of the CDR3 is 12 residues.

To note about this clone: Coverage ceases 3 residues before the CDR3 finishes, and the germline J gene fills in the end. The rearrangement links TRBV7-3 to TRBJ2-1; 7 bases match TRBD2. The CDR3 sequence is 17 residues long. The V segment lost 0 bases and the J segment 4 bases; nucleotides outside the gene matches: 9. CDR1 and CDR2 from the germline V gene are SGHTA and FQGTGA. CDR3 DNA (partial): TGTGCCAGCAGCTTAACGTCCGGGACTACCACGTACAATGAG. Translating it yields CASSLTSGTTTYNE. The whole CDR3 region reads CASSLTSGTTTYNEQFF.

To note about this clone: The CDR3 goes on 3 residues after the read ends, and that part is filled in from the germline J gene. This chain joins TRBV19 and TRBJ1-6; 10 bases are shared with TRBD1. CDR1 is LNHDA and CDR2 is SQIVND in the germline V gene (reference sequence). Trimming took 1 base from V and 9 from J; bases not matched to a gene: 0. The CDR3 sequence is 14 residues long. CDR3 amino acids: CASSIGQGASPLHF. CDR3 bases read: TGTGCCAGTAGTATAGGACAGGGGGCTTCACCC.

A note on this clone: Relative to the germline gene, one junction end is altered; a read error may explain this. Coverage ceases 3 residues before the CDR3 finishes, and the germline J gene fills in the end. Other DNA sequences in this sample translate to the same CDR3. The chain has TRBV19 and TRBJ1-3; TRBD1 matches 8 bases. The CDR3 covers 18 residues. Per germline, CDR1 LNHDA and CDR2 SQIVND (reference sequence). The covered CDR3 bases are TGTGCCAGTAGTATGCCCTCAGGCAGACAGGGGATGGTGAACACG. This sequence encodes CASSMPSGRQGMVNT. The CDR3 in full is CASSMPSGRQGMVNTIYF.

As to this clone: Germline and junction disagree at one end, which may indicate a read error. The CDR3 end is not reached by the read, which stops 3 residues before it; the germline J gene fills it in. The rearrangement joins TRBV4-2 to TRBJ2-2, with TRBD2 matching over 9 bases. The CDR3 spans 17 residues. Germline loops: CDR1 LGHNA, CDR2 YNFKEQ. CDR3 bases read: TGCGCCAGCAGCGATCTTTTGCGGGAGGGCGACACCGGGGAG. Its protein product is CASSDLLREGDTGE. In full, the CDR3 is CASSDLLREGDTGELFF.

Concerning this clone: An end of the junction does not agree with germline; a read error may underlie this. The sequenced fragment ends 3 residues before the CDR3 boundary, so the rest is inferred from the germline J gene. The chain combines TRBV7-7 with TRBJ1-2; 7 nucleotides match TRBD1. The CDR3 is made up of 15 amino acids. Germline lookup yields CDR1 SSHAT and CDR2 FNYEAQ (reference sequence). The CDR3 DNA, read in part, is TGTGCTAGCAGCTTCCAGACAGGGCCCTCCTACGAC. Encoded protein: CASSFQTGPSYD. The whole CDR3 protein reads CASSFQTGPSYDYTF.

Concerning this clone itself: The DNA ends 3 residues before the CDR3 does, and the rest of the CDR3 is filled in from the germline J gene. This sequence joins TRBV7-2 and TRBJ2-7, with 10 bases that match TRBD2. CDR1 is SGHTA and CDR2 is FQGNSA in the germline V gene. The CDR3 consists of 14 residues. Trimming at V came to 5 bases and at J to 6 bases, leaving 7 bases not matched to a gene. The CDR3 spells CASSTTSGIIEQYF. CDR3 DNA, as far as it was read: TGTGCCAGCAGCACTACTAGCGGGATAATCGAG.

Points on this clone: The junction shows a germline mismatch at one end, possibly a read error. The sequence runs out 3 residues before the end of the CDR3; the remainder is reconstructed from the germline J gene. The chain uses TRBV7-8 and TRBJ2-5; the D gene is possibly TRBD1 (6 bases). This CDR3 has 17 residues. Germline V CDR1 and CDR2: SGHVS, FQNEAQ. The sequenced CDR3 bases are TGTGCCAGCAGCTCCCAGGCCCCCCACAGGGCCCAAGGGACC. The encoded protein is CASSSQAPHRAQGT. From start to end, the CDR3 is CASSSQAPHRAQGTQYF.

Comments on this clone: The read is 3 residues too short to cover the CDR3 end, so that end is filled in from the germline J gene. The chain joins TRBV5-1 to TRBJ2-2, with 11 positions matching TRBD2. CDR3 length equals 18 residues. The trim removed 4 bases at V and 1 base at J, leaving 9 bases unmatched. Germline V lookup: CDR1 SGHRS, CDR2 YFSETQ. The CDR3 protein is CASSLGLAATMNTGELFF. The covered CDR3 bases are TGCGCCAGCAGCCTGGGACTAGCGGCTACTATGAACACCGGGGAG.

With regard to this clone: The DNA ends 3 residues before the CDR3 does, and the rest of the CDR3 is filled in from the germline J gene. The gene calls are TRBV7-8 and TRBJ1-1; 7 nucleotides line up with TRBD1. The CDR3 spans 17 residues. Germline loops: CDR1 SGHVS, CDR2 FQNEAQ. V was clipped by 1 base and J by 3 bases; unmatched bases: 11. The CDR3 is CASSLGGGMGHDTEAFF. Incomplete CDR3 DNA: TGTGCCAGCAGCTTAGGAGGGGGCATGGGTCATGACACTGAA.

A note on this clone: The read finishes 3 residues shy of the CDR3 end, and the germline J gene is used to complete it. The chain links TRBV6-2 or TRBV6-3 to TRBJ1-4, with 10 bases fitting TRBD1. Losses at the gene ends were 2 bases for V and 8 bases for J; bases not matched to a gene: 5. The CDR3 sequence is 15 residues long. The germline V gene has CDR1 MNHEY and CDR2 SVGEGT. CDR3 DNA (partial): TGTGCCAGCAGTTACGCGGGACAGGGGTCGGAAAAA. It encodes CASSYAGQGSEK. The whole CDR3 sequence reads CASSYAGQGSEKLFF.

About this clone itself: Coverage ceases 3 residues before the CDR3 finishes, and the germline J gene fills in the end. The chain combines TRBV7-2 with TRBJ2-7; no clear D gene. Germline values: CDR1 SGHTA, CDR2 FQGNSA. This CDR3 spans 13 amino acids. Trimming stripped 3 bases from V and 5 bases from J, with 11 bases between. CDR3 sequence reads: CASSFSGFDEQYF. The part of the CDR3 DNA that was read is TGTGCCAGCAGCTTCTCAGGATTCGACGAG.